The entry below gives a single TCR beta chain sequence along with its context. This specimen belongs to a study of blood T cell repertoires in COVID-19. The wider study: Sources were T cells, B-cell-depleted T cells, or PBMCs; the material itself was cDNA or gDNA.

This CDR3 has 16 residues. Trimming took 1 base from V and 1 from J; bases not matched to a gene: 6. Germline V lookup: CDR1 LGHDT, CDR2 YNNKEL (reference sequence). Participant ages covered roughly 18 to 90 years across 25 or so US areas. The table came from immunoSEQ multiplex PCR; TCRdb's copy has only in-frame clones and leaves some out. The sample lists roughly 200,000 clones; approximately 86% were seen once. The sequenced sample consisted of PBMCs or T cells enriched from blood (not recorded which). The receptor was isolated from a woman aged 40 to 55 with acute COVID-19. The V call is TRBV3-1 (or the pseudogene TRBV3-2), the J call TRBJ2-7, with TRBD2 identical over 8 bases. CDR3 bases: TGTGCCAGCAGCCAAGGGGTGGGACTAGTTTCCTACGAGCAGTACTTC. Encoded protein: CASSQGVGLVSYEQYF.